Below are 5 T cell receptor beta chains sequenced from a single sample in a study of T cell responses to AZD1222 COVID-19 vaccine. Clones were sequenced by immunoSEQ multiplex PCR, and TCRdb holds only the in-frame ones, with some missing. Here the sample spans 95,000 to 110,000 clones, over 90% being singletons. Here the sequenced sample was peripheral blood, taken on day 0 of AZD1222 vaccination. The receptors stem from an adult in good health.

The chain is built from TRBV28 and TRBJ1-4; D not resolved. The CDR3 consists of 13 residues. Trimming removed 3 bases at V and 5 bases at J, with 7 bases between. From germline, CDR1 is MDHEN and CDR2 SYDVKM. In DNA, the CDR3 is TGTGCCAGCAGTTTGTCCTACAATGAAAAACTGTTTTTT. Its protein is CASSLSYNEKLFF.

The gene calls are TRBV2 and TRBJ2-7; D assignment may be TRBD1 or TRBD2 (6 bases each). Trimming took 6 bases from V and 4 from J, leaving 19 bases between them. Looked up from germline, CDR1 is SNHLY and CDR2 is FYNNEI. The CDR3 consists of 15 residues. CDR3 sequence: CASSDRWGAHYEQYF. As DNA, the CDR3 is TGTGCCAGCAGCGATCGTTGGGGGGCGCATTACGAGCAGTACTTC.

The rearrangement links TRBV11-2 to TRBJ1-6, with D unresolved. Germline V gene lookup returns CDR1 SGHAT and CDR2 FQNNGV. Trimming removed 1 base at V and 4 bases at J, with 11 bases between. The CDR3 is 16 residues long. CDR3 bases: TGTGCCAGCAGCTTAGGCTGGGCGCGGTATAATTCACCCCTCCACTTT. It is translated as CASSLGWARYNSPLHF. The complete variable domain, with remaining parts taken from reference TRBV11-2 and TRBJ1-6, reads EAGVAQSPRYKIIEKRQSVAFWCNPISGHATLYWYQQILGQGPKLLIQFQNNGVVDDSQLPKDRFSAERLKGVDSTLKIQPAKLEDSAVYLCASSLGWARYNSPLHFGNGTRLTVT.

The V call is TRBV30, the J call TRBJ1-1, with 7 bases lining up with TRBD1. Germline CDR1 is GTSNPN and CDR2 is SVGIG (reference sequence). This CDR3 comprises 13 residues. V shed 3 bases, J shed 4 bases, and the junction held 5 bases outside the gene matches. In DNA, the CDR3 is TGTGCCTGGAGACAGGGGTTGACCACTGAAGCTTTCTTT. It codes for CAWRQGLTTEAFF. The full variable domain, completed using reference TRBV30 and TRBJ1-1, is SQTIHQWPATLVQPVGSPLSLECTVEGTSNPNLYWYRQAAGRGLQLLFYSVGIGQISSEVPQNLSASRPQDRQFILSSKKLLLSDSGFYLCAWRQGLTTEAFFGQGTRLTVV.

The chain carries TRBV9 and TRBJ2-1; 7 bases are shared with TRBD2. CDR3 length equals 17 residues. With V trimmed by 3 bases and J by 3 bases, 12 bases remained unmatched. Germline V lookup: CDR1 SGDLS, CDR2 YYNGEE. This chain's CDR3 is CASSDPLGRANYNEQFF. The CDR3 nucleotides read TGTGCCAGCAGCGACCCTCTGGGGAGGGCCAACTACAATGAGCAGTTCTTC.